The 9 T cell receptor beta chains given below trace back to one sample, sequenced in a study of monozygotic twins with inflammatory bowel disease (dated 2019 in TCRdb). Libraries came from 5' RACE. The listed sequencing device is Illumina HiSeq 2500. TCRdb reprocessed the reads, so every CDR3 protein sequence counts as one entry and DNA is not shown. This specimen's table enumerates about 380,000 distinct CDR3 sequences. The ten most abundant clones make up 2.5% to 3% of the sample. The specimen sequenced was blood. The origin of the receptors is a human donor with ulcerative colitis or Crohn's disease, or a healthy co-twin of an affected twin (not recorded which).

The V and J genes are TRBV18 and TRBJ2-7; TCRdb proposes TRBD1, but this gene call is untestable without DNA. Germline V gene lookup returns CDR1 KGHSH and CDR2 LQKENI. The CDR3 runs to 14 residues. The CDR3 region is CASSPQQGSYEQYF.

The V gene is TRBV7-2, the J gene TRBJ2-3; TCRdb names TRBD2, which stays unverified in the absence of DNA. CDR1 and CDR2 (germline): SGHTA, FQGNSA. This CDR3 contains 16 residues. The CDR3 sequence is CASSPGWTRKRDTQYF. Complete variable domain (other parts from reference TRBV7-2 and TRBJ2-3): GAGVSQSPSNKVTEKGKDVELRCDPISGHTALYWYRQSLGQGLEFLIYFQGNSAPDKSGLPSDRFSAERTGGSVSTLTIQRTQQEDSAVYLCASSPGWTRKRDTQYFGPGTRLTVL.

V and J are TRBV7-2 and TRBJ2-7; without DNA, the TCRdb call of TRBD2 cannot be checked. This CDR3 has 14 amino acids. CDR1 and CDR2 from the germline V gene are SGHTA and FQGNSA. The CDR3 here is CASTARALPYEQYF.

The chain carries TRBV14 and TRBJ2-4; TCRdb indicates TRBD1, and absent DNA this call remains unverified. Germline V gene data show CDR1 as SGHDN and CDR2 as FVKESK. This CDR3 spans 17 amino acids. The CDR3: CASSRITTRGSGSIQYF.

CDR3: CASSQGSTGSANYGYTF. The genes are TRBV4-3 and TRBJ1-2; TCRdb outputs TRBD1, but without DNA this stays unchecked. Per the germline V gene, CDR1 is LGHNA and CDR2 is YSLEER. This CDR3 region has 17 residues.

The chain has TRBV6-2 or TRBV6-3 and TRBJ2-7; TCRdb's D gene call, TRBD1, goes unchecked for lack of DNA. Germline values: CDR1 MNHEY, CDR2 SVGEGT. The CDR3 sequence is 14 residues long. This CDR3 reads CASNTRQGSYEQYF.

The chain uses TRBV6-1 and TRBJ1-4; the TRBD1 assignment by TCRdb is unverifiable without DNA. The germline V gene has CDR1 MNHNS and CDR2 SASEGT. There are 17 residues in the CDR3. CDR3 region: CASSARPLHRVNEKLFF.

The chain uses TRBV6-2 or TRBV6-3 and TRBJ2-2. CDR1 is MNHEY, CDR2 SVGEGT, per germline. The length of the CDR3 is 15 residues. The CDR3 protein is CASSLTHEGTGELFF.

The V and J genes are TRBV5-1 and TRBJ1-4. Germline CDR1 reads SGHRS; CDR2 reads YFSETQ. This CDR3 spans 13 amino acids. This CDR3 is CASSLEANEKLFF.